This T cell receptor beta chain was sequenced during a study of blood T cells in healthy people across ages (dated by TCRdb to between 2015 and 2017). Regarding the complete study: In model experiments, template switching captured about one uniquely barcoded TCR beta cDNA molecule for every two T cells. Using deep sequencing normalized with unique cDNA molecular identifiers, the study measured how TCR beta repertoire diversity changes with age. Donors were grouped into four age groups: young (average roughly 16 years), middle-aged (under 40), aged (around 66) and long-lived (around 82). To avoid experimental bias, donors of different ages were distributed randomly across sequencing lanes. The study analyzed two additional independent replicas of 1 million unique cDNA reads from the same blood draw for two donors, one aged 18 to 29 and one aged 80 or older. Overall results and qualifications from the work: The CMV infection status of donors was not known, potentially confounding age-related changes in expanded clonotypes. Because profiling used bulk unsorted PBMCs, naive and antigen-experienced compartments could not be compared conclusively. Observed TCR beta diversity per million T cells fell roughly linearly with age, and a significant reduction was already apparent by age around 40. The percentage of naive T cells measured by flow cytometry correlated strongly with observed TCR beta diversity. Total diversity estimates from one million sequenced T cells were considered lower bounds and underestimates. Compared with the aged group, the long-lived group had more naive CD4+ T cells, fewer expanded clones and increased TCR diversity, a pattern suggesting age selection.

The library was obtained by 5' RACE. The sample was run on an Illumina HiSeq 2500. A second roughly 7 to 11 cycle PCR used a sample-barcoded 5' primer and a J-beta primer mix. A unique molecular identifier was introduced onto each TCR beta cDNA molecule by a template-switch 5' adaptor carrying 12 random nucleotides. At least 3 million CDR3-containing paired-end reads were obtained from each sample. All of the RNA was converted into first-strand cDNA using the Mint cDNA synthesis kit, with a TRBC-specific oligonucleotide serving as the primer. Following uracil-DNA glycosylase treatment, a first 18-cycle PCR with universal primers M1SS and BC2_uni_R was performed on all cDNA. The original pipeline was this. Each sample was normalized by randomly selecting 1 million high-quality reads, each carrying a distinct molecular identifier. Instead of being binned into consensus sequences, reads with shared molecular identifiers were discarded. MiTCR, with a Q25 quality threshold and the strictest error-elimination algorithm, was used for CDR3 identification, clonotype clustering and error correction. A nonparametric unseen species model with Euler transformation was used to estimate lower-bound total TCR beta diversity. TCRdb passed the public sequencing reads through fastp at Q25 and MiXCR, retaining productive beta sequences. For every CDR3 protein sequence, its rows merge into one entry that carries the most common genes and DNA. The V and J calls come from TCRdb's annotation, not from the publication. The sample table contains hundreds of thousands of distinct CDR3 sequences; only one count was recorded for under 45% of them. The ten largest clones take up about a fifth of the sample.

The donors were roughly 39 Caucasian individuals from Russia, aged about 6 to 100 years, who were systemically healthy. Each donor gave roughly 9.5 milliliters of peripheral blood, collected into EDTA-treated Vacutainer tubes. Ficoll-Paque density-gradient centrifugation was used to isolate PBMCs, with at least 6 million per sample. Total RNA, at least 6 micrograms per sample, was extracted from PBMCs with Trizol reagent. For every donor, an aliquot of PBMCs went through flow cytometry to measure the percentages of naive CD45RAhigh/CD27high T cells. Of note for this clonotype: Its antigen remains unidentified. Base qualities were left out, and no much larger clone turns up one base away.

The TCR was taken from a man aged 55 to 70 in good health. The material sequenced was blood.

The CDR3 is CASTLWDRKNTEAFF. The base sequence is TGTGCCAGCACCCTATGGGACAGAAAGAACACTGAAGCTTTCTTT. The receptor chain draws on TRBV2 and TRBJ1-1, with 7 bases aligning to TRBD1. The germline V gene specifies SNHLY as CDR1 and FYNNEI as CDR2. From its cysteine to its phenylalanine, the CDR3 spans 15 amino acids. The DNA shown is the 45-base CDR3, in frame from base 1. V has 7 bases trimmed and J has 1 base trimmed; junction bases matching no gene number 9.